This T cell receptor (beta chain) was identified in a study of blood T cell repertoires in COVID-19 (dated by TCRdb to between 2020 and 2021). Study-wide context: Samples from collaborators originated in the United States, Italy and Spain and spanned both the acute and convalescent phases of COVID-19. The prospective study material was composed of cDNA or gDNA derived from T cells, B-cell-depleted T cells, or PBMCs. The dataset comprised deeply sampled blood TCRbeta repertoires from subjects exposed to, actively infected with, or recovered from COVID-19. The repertoires were released in a freely available public database meant as a resource for research on the immune response to SARS-CoV-2. The samples were drawn from two sources: the first 160 participants of the ongoing ImmuneRACE study, and 1,254 subjects contributed by 6 global collaborators. Nearly every sample came with metadata listing a de-identified subject ID, COVID-19 status, age in years and sex. Where available, HLA class I and class II types were obtained from metadata supplied by the sample provider rather than from assay-based typing.

CDR1 and CDR2 are read off the germline V gene (reference sequence) as MNHNY and SVGAGI. Trimming leaves V shorter by 6 bases and J shorter by 2 bases, with the junction holding 1 base beyond the gene matches. From cysteine to phenylalanine, the CDR3 is 13 amino acids long. The read is trimmed to its CDR3 DNA, 39 bases read in frame from base 1. As for this clone: Its antigen is unknown. Per-base qualities were not stored, and no clone one base away is much larger.

General study outcomes and caveats: The quantity of clinical and demographic metadata differed by source and by participant and was supplied without curation.

TCRbeta CDR3 regions were amplified from genomic DNA by means of the immunoSEQ Assay, a bias-controlled multiplex PCR. As for how the authors treated the data: Within the assay, amplification of reference gene primers was used to estimate how many nucleated cells each sample contained. To quantify the absolute abundance of each unique TCRbeta CDR3 rearrangement, sequence reads were collapsed and filtered. Productive Simpson clonality was computed per sample as the square root of Simpson's diversity index over productive rearrangements. Drawn from immuneACCESS, this table holds only the in-frame rearrangements with V and J called that TCRdb kept. Clones are partly lost; checked studies trace under half to an unresolved V gene and leave the rest unexplained. V, J and clone size derive from that table, while D and trimming were established from the DNA sequence. The sample table shows about 84,000 clones, and over 65% are seen once. Approximately 5.8% of the sample is held by the ten biggest clonotypes.

Whole blood was collected in K2EDTA tubes by collaborating institutions according to the institutions' own protocols. For TCRbeta analysis, collaborators shipped samples as frozen whole blood, isolated PBMCs, or DNA extracted from either of those sample types. The sample taken for sequencing was peripheral blood. The sequence was collected from a man between 45 and 60 years old with active or convalescent COVID-19. In this chain, TRBV6-6 is recombined with TRBJ1-3, with 7 junctional bases fitting TRBD1. The nucleotides are TGTGCCAGCAGCACAGGGGCTGGAAACACCATATATTTT. It encodes CASSTGAGNTIYF.